This T cell receptor (beta chain) appears in the sequencing data of a study of cytomegalovirus exposure and HLA in healthy donors. Notes on the study in general: In vitro checks showed that a few CMV-associated chains really do target CMV antigens. Most of the TCR beta V segments (in an earlier analysis) were productive either about 90% or about 30% of the time.

The PCR made use of 60 Vbeta and 13 Jbeta primers. TCRdb keeps only in-frame clones here, not all; method: immunoSEQ multiplex PCR. The repertoire includes about 120,000 clones, over 60% of them detected once, and under 1.2% sits in the top ten. Only a few counts were recorded for this clone. Its matching antigen is unknown. Unrecorded immune exposure was likely among donors, who were nominally healthy when sampled. V lost 4 bases and J lost 1; bases outside the gene matches: 7. Germline CDR1 SGHRS, CDR2 YFSETQ. CDR3 length: 15 amino acids. Material: PBMCs. The chain combines TRBV5-1 with TRBJ2-7; 8 positions match TRBD1. The receptor was derived from a human donor in good health. DNA for the CDR3: TGCGCCAGCAGCCAAGGACAGGGAGGTTCCTACGAGCAGTACTTC. Amino acids: CASSQGQGGSYEQYF.